The 15 T cell receptor beta chains listed next were all sequenced from one sample in a study of OX40 agonist ivuxolimab in advanced cancers. TCRdb keeps only in-frame clones here, not all; method: immunoSEQ multiplex PCR. In the table there are nearly 65,000 clones, around 93% of which are singletons. Sequenced material: CD4+ or CD8+ T cells sorted from blood, taken in a trial of the OX40 agonist ivuxolimab. Receptors originate from an adult with an advanced solid tumor such as melanoma, head and neck, liver or kidney cancer.

The chain has TRBV9 and TRBJ2-7; TRBD2 matches at 9 bases. The ends lost 3 bases at V and 2 bases at J; junction bases unmatched: 3. This CDR3 comprises 14 residues. The germline CDR1 and CDR2 sequences are SGDLS and YYNGEE. The DNA for the CDR3 is TGTGCCAGCAGCGCAATAGCGGGGGCCTACGAGCAGTACTTC. Translated: CASSAIAGAYEQYF.

In this sample, this clone turned up once. This chain links TRBV19 with TRBJ2-7, with 7 bases matching TRBD1. This CDR3 comprises 15 residues. J gave up 3 bases and V 6 bases, and 11 bases lay outside the gene matches. Germline V gene lookup returns CDR1 LNHDA and CDR2 SQIVND (reference sequence). The CDR3 loop is CASSVCRDSYYEQYV. In nucleotides, the CDR3 is TGTGCCAGTAGCGTATGCCGGGACAGTTACTACGAGCAGTACGTC.

V gene TRBV7-9 combines with J gene TRBJ2-5, with D perhaps matching TRBD2 (5 bases). Per germline, CDR1 SEHNR and CDR2 FQNEAQ (reference sequence). The V end lost 5 bases, the J end lost 2 bases, and 18 bases lay between the germline ends. The CDR3 contains 16 residues. The CDR3 protein is CASSPRGQDSQETQYF. CDR3 bases: TGTGCCAGCAGCCCCCGGGGTCAGGACTCTCAAGAGACCCAGTACTTC.

The CDR3 DNA reads as TGTGCCAGCGCCCAAGGGCGGGACCCGGGAAATGAGCAGTTCTTC. Translated, it gives CASAQGRDPGNEQFF. J is TRBJ2-1 and V is TRBV2; D perhaps matches TRBD2 (6 bases). V was pared by 8 bases and J by 7 bases, with 21 bases between. The CDR3 contains 15 residues. From germline, CDR1 is SNHLY and CDR2 FYNNEI.

The chain uses TRBV27 and TRBJ2-6; D gene unclear. Germline V gene lookup returns CDR1 MNHEY and CDR2 SMNVEV (reference sequence). V gave up 5 bases and J gave up 0 bases, with 8 bases separating them. CDR3 length equals 15 residues. CDR3 in amino acids: CASSGEGSGANVLTF. CDR3 bases: TGTGCCAGCAGTGGGGAAGGCTCTGGGGCCAACGTCCTGACTTTC.

This clone is termed medium-sized. The chain combines TRBV6-4 with TRBJ2-2; 8 bases map to TRBD1. Germline lookup yields CDR1 MRHNA and CDR2 SNTAGT. The V segment lost 8 bases and the J segment 3 bases; nucleotides outside the gene matches: 5. This CDR3 spans 14 amino acids. As DNA, the CDR3 is TGTGCCAGCGCTCCACAGGGGGACACCGGGGAGCTGTTTTTT. Translated: CASAPQGDTGELFF.

The chain carries TRBV27 and TRBJ2-3; 8 bases fit TRBD2. The germline CDR1 and CDR2 sequences are MNHEY and SMNVEV (reference sequence). V lost 7 bases, J lost 1 base, and 7 bases stayed unmatched. The CDR3 runs to 15 residues. For the CDR3, the DNA is TGTGCCAGCAAGACTGGGACTAGTCGCACAGATACGCAGTATTTT. Its protein is CASKTGTSRTDTQYF.

J is TRBJ1-3 and V is TRBV2, with D uncertain. The germline V gene encodes CDR1 SNHLY and CDR2 FYNNEI. The germline V and J ends were trimmed by 8 bases and 0 bases, with 11 bases remaining between them. The CDR3 has 14 residues. CDR3 coding DNA: TGTGCCAGCCTCCTTCTGAGCTCTGGAAACACCATATATTTT. Encoded protein: CASLLLSSGNTIYF.

V gene TRBV13 combines with J gene TRBJ2-1, with TRBD2 matching over 7 bases. Germline V gene lookup returns CDR1 PRHDT and CDR2 FYEKMQ (reference sequence). Trimming removed 0 bases from V and 7 bases from J; junction bases left unmatched: 15. CDR3 size: 18 residues. CDR3 in DNA: TGTGCCAGCAGCTTAGGCCCCATCGCTGGACTAGTTCTTAATGAGCAGTTCTTC. It encodes CASSLGPIAGLVLNEQFF.

Notes on this clone: The junction shows a germline mismatch at one end, possibly a read error. The chain is built from TRBV5-1 and TRBJ1-1, with 10 positions matching TRBD1. Germline V gives CDR1 SGHRS, CDR2 YFSETQ. The CDR3 is made up of 19 amino acids. The CDR3 nucleotides read TGCGCCAGCAGCTTGGTGGTTTCGACAGGGGGCCTCCTGAACGCTGAAGCTTTCTTT. It encodes CASSLVVSTGGLLNAEAFF.

V usage is TRBV28 and J usage is TRBJ1-5; the D gene is possibly TRBD1 (6 bases). The CDR3 contains 14 residues. V lost 6 bases, J lost 1 base, and 10 bases lay in between. Germline V gives CDR1 MDHEN, CDR2 SYDVKM. The CDR3 loop reads CASSGGRSNQPQHF. As DNA, the CDR3 is TGTGCCAGCAGCGGGGGGCGGAGCAATCAGCCCCAGCATTTT.

This chain uses TRBV2 with TRBJ2-7, with D hard to call. The CDR3 has 13 amino acids. The germline V gene encodes CDR1 SNHLY and CDR2 FYNNEI. Trimming took off 8 bases at V and 2 bases at J, with 13 bases between the two ends. The CDR3: CASFWVEAYEQYV. In nucleotides, the CDR3 is TGTGCCAGCTTCTGGGTAGAGGCCTACGAGCAGTACGTC.

This chain connects TRBV5-5 to TRBJ2-7; the D gene is possibly TRBD1 (5 bases). This CDR3 contains 16 residues. Germline values: CDR1 SGHKS, CDR2 YYEKEE (reference sequence). Trimming took off 0 bases at V and 3 bases at J, with 16 bases between the two ends. The CDR3 DNA reads as TGTGCCAGCAGCTTGGAAGTGGATGCAGGGTACTACGAGCAGTACTTC. Its protein is CASSLEVDAGYYEQYF.

The rearrangement joins TRBV13 to TRBJ1-1; 8 nucleotides match TRBD1. The CDR3 extends over 18 amino acids. Germline CDR1 reads PRHDT; CDR2 reads FYEKMQ (reference sequence). The V segment lost 1 base and the J segment 1 base; nucleotides outside the gene matches: 11. CDR3 amino acids: CASSLAGWGQDTNTEAFF. The CDR3 nucleotides read TGTGCCAGCAGCTTAGCGGGATGGGGACAGGACACGAACACTGAAGCTTTCTTT.

The chain combines TRBV27 with TRBJ2-4, with D unresolved. From germline, CDR1 is MNHEY and CDR2 SMNVEV (reference sequence). V gave up 5 bases and J gave up 5 bases, with 13 bases separating them. The length of the CDR3 is 14 residues. CDR3 DNA: TGTGCCAGCAGTCTCCGGGCCCTAGAAAACATTCAGTACTTC. Translated, it gives CASSLRALENIQYF.